Below are 20 T cell receptor beta chains sequenced from a single sample in a study of T cell repertoires in cytomegalovirus infection. No antigen is known for these receptors. One entry per CDR3 protein results from TCRdb running MiXCR on the reads. This table has roughly 87,000 distinct CDR3 sequences, around 32% appearing once. This specimen was CD8+ T cells from cultured PBMCs, taken from culture after CMV antigen stimulation. The receptors come from a human donor in good health (CMV status not recorded). Some clones in this sample may be carry-over from other donors' samples.

The sample holds many counts of this clonotype. J is TRBJ1-1 and V is TRBV11-1; D may be TRBD1 (6 bases). The germline V gene encodes CDR1 SGHAT and CDR2 FQDESV (reference sequence). The CDR3 totals 14 residues. V dropped 5 bases and J dropped 1 base, with 11 bases sitting between them. In nucleotides, the CDR3 is TGTGCCAGCAGCCAGGGGTCAGGGAACACTGAAGCTTTCTTT. Translated: CASSQGSGNTEAFF.

This clonotype was observed a handful of times. The CDR3 protein is CASSLKGAGGLNTEAFF. CDR3 in DNA: TGTGCCAGCAGCTTAAAAGGGGCAGGGGGCTTGAACACTGAAGCTTTCTTT. V gene TRBV7-6 combines with J gene TRBJ1-1, with 8 bases identical to TRBD1. The ends lost 2 bases at V and 0 bases at J; junction bases unmatched: 8. The CDR3 has 17 amino acids. Germline CDR1 reads SGHVS; CDR2 reads FNYEAQ.

This clonotype was seen only a few times. This chain uses TRBV7-8 with TRBJ2-1, with 9 bases lining up with TRBD1. CDR3 length: 17 residues. The germline gives CDR1 SGHVS, CDR2 FQNEAQ. With 1 base clipped from V and 2 bases from J, the junction kept 6 bases outside the gene matches. CDR3 sequence (DNA): TGTGCCAGCAGCTTAGTTCCGGGGACAGGGCCCTACAATGAGCAGTTCTTC. Encoded protein: CASSLVPGTGPYNEQFF. Variable domain in full (rest from reference TRBV7-8 and TRBJ2-1): GAGVSQSPRYKVAKRGQDVALRCDPISGHVSLFWYQQALGQGPEFLTYFQNEAQLDKSGLPSDRFFAERPEGSVSTLKIQRTQQEDSAVYLCASSLVPGTGPYNEQFFGPGTRLTVL.

The V gene is TRBV28, the J gene TRBJ2-3; D remains unclear. Germline V gene sequence: CDR1 MDHEN, CDR2 SYDVKM. Trimming cost V 3 bases and J 4 bases, with 14 bases left between them. This CDR3 spans 15 amino acids. CDR3 in amino acids: CASSLWTGYSDTQYF. The CDR3 nucleotides read TGTGCCAGCAGTTTGTGGACGGGTTACTCAGATACGCAGTATTTT.

The chain recombines TRBV4-1 with TRBJ1-1; 8 bases agree with TRBD1. This CDR3 region has 14 residues. In germline, CDR1 is MGHRA, CDR2 YSYEKL. V trimming: 4 bases; J trimming: 1 base; junction bases outside the gene matches: 2. CDR3 coding DNA: TGCGCCAGCAGCCCAGGGGGCAGGAACACTGAAGCTTTCTTT. Its protein is CASSPGGRNTEAFF.

V and J are TRBV20-1 and TRBJ1-2; D is possibly TRBD1 (5 bases). CDR3 length: 14 residues. Germline-derived CDR1 and CDR2 are DFQATT and SNEGSKA (reference sequence). The germline V and J ends were trimmed by 2 bases and 3 bases, with 13 bases remaining between them. CDR3 coding DNA: TGCAGTGCTAGACATGACAGCCGGGACTATGGCTACACCTTC. As protein: CSARHDSRDYGYTF.

This clonotype was detected only once. J is TRBJ2-3 and V is TRBV29-1; weak D call: TRBD1 (6 bases). Trimming removed 7 bases at V and 6 bases at J, with 17 bases between. This CDR3 spans 13 amino acids. CDR1 is SQVTM, CDR2 ANQGSEA, per germline. CDR3 sequence: CSAWTVAGDTQYF. DNA of the CDR3: TGCAGCGCATGGACAGTGGCCGGGGATACGCAGTATTTT.

V gene TRBV19 combines with J gene TRBJ2-1; TRBD2 matches 8 bases. In germline, CDR1 is LNHDA, CDR2 SQIVND (reference sequence). The length of the CDR3 is 16 residues. The J segment lost 4 bases and the V segment lost 5 bases, leaving 10 bases of the junction unmatched. The chain's CDR3 is CASSSLSGGAYNEQFF. The CDR3 DNA reads as TGTGCCAGTAGTTCCCTGAGCGGGGGCGCATACAATGAGCAGTTCTTC.

The sample holds many counts of this clonotype. This sequence joins TRBV12-3 or TRBV12-4 and TRBJ2-7; D unresolved. CDR3 size: 13 residues. V was clipped by 3 bases and J by 2 bases, with 8 bases between them. This chain's CDR3 is CASSFVSPYEQYF. CDR3 nucleotides: TGTGCCAGCAGTTTTGTCAGCCCCTACGAGCAGTACTTC.

The genes are TRBV19 and TRBJ1-6; 10 nucleotides line up with TRBD1. From germline, CDR1 is LNHDA and CDR2 SQIVND (reference sequence). The CDR3 runs to 14 residues. The ends lost 3 bases at V and 7 bases at J; junction bases unmatched: 0. Here the CDR3 reads CASSMDRGNSPLHF. The CDR3 DNA reads TGTGCCAGTAGTATGGACAGGGGGAATTCACCCCTCCACTTT.

This clonotype was seen just once. The CDR3 nucleotides are TGTGCCAGCAGCTTGGCCGGATCGTCGGCGTACGAGCAGTACTTC. This encodes CASSLAGSSAYEQYF. This chain links TRBV5-5 with TRBJ2-7; D remains unclear. Between the trimmed V and J ends, which lost 0 bases and 4 bases, there was a span of 14 bases. CDR3 length equals 15 residues. Germline values: CDR1 SGHKS, CDR2 YYEKEE (reference sequence).

The CDR3 DNA sequence: TGTGCCAGTAGCTTAGCGGGGGGTCCGAGGAATGAGCAGTTCTTC. This gives the protein CASSLAGGPRNEQFF. The chain carries TRBV19 and TRBJ2-1, with 10 positions matching TRBD2. The CDR3 has 15 residues. Germline V gene sequence: CDR1 LNHDA, CDR2 SQIVND (reference sequence). V was clipped by 6 bases and J by 7 bases; unmatched bases: 9.

Only one count was recorded for this clonotype. V and J are TRBV27 and TRBJ2-7, with TRBD1 matching over 10 bases. V dropped 5 bases and J dropped 0; count of bases not matched to a gene: 4. Germline assignment: CDR1 MNHEY and CDR2 SMNVEV (reference sequence). The CDR3 runs 15 residues. As DNA, the CDR3 is TGTGCCAGCAGTCTAAGACAGGGGGCCTCCTACGAGCAGTACTTC. This gives the protein CASSLRQGASYEQYF.

At least ten counts were recorded for this clonotype. The chain has TRBV20-1 and TRBJ1-1; 8 bases are a match to TRBD1. V dropped 0 bases and J dropped 5; count of bases not matched to a gene: 5. Per the germline V gene, CDR1 is DFQATT and CDR2 is SNEGSKA (reference sequence). This CDR3 spans 14 amino acids. CDR3 amino acids: CSAREGQVSTEAFF. CDR3 nucleotide sequence: TGCAGTGCTAGAGAGGGACAGGTTTCGACTGAAGCTTTCTTT.

A note on this clonotype: A clone one base away is much larger, so this may be a read error. The chain has TRBV9 and TRBJ2-7; weak D call: TRBD2 (5 bases). V dropped 4 bases and J dropped 0 bases, with 11 bases sitting between them. The germline gives CDR1 SGDLS, CDR2 YYNGEE. The CDR3 spans 14 residues. Here the CDR3 reads CASSPYGDSYEQYF. CDR3 sequence (DNA): TGTGCCAGCAGCCCCTACGGGGACTCCTACGAGCAGTACTTC.

This clonotype was counted only a few times. This chain uses TRBV4-1 with TRBJ2-1, with TRBD2 as a possible D gene (6 bases). V was trimmed by 3 bases and J by 8 bases, leaving 23 bases between them. This CDR3 region has 17 residues. CDR1 and CDR2 from the germline V gene are MGHRA and YSYEKL. CDR3: CASSQGYGGPGIDEQFF. The CDR3 coding sequence is TGCGCCAGCAGCCAGGGTTATGGAGGGCCGGGCATCGATGAGCAGTTCTTC.

This clonotype was seen repeatedly, ten times or more. The V and J genes are TRBV28 and TRBJ1-5; unclear D gene. Trimming removed 4 bases at V and 2 bases at J, with 15 bases between. Germline CDR1 and CDR2: MDHEN and SYDVKM. The CDR3 spans 16 residues. The CDR3 loop reads CASSSPRMGGNQPQHF. The CDR3 DNA is TGTGCCAGCAGTTCCCCGAGGATGGGAGGCAATCAGCCCCAGCATTTT.

The chain couples TRBV5-1 to TRBJ2-7; no definite D call. The CDR3 runs to 14 residues. V lost 2 bases and J lost 5, with 14 bases in between. Germline V CDR1 and CDR2: SGHRS, YFSETQ. The CDR3 protein is CASSFGVRADEQYF. The CDR3 region has the DNA TGCGCCAGCAGCTTTGGGGTCCGGGCCGACGAGCAGTACTTC.

V usage is TRBV27 and J usage is TRBJ1-2, with no clear D. Trimming removed 4 bases from V and 3 bases from J, with 12 bases in between. The CDR3 is 14 amino acids. Germline V CDR1 and CDR2: MNHEY, SMNVEV (reference sequence). CDR3 loop: CASSSEGGYYGYTF. DNA for the CDR3: TGTGCCAGCAGTTCGGAGGGCGGATACTATGGCTACACCTTC.

By proportion, this clonotype is medium-sized. V and J are TRBV12-3 or TRBV12-4 and TRBJ1-5; D gene ambiguous. The V end lost 2 bases, the J end lost 0 bases, and 2 bases lay between the germline ends. The CDR3 is 13 amino acids. CDR3 sequence: CASSLFSNQPQHF. CDR3 nucleotides: TGTGCCAGCAGTTTATTTAGCAATCAGCCCCAGCATTTT.